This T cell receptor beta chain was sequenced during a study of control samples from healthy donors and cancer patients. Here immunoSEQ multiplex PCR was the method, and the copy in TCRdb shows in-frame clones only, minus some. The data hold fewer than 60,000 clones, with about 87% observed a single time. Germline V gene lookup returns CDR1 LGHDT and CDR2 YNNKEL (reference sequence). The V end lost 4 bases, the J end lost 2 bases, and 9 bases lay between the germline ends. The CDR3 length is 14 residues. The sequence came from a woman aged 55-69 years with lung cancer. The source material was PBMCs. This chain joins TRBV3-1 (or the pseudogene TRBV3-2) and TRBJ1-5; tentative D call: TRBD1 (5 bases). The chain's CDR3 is CASSRSGGNQPQHF. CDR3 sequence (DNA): TGTGCCAGCAGCCGATCGGGGGGCAATCAGCCCCAGCATTTT.